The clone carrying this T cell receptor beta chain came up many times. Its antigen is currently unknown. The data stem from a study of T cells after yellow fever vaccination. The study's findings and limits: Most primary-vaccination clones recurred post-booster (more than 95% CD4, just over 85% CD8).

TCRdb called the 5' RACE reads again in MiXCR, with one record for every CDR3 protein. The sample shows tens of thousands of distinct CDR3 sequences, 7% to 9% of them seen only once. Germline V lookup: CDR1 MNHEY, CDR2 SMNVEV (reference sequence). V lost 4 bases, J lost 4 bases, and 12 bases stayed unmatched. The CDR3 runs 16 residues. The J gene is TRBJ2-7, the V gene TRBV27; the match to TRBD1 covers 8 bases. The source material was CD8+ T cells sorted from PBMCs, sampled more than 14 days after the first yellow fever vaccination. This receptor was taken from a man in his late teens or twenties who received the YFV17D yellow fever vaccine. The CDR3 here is CASSSTGTGGIYEQYF. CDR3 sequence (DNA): TGTGCCAGCAGTTCTACCGGGACAGGAGGAATATACGAGCAGTACTTC.